The T cell receptor (beta chain) described here comes from a study of T cell repertoires in cytomegalovirus infection. Study in general: CMV infection and matching HLA type were both indicated by public TCR beta signatures.

In regard to this clonotype: Its antigen is unidentified.

Each CDR3 protein gets one entry after TCRdb re-called the reads with MiXCR. The data show just over 300,000 distinct CDR3 sequences, roughly 15% seen once. Whole-study findings and limits: In two of eight donors, the top clonotype was HLA-C-restricted CMV-specific. Individuals carrying CMV plus the relevant HLA were identified by cumulative frequency of public TCR beta families.

The TCR was taken from a human donor in good health (CMV status not recorded). Some clones in this sample may be carry-over from other donors' samples. Sequenced sample: PBMCs.

The CDR3 spells CASSLGGGISYEQYF. In nucleotides, the CDR3 is TGTGCCAGCAGTTTAGGGGGGGGGATCTCCTACGAGCAGTACTTC. V gene TRBV12-3 or TRBV12-4 combines with J gene TRBJ2-7; 7 nucleotides align to TRBD2. The V gene end was trimmed by 1 base and the J gene end by 0 bases; junction bases not matched to a gene: 3. The CDR3 runs to 15 residues.